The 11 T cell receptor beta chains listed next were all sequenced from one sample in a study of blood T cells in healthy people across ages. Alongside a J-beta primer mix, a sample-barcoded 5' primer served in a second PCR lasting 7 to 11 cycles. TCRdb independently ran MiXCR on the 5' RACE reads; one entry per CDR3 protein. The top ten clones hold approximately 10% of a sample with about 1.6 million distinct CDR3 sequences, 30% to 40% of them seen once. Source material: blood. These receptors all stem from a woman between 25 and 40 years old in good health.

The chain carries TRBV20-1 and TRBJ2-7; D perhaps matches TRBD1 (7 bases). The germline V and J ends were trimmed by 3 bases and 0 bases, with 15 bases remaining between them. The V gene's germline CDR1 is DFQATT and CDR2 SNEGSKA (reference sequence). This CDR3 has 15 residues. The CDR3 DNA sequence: TGCAGTGCTAGGAGGGGCGGGGACAGCTCCTACGAGCAGTACTTC. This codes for CSARRGGDSSYEQYF.

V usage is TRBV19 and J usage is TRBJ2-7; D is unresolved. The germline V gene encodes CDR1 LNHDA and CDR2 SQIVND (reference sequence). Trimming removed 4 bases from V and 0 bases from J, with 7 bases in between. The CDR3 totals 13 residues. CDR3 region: CASSKRFSYEQYF. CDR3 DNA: TGTGCCAGTAGTAAGAGGTTCTCCTACGAGCAGTACTTC.

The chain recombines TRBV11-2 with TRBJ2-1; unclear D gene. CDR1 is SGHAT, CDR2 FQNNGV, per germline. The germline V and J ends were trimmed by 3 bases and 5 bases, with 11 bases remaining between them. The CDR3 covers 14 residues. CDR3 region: CASSLWSDDNEQFF. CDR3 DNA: TGTGCCAGCAGCTTGTGGAGTGACGACAATGAGCAGTTCTTC.

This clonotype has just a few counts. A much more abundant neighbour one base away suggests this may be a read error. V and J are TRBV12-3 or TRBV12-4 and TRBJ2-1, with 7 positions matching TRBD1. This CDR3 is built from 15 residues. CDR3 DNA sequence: TGTGCCGGCAGTTCCGACAGGGAATCTTACAATGAGCAGTTCTTC. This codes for CAGSSDRESYNEQFF.

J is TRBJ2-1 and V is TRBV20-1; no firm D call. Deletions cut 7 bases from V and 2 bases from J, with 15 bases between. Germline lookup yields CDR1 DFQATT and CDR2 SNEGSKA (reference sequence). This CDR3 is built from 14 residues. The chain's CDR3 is CSVKTSTTYNEQFF. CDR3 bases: TGCAGTGTCAAGACGAGTACAACCTACAATGAGCAGTTCTTC.

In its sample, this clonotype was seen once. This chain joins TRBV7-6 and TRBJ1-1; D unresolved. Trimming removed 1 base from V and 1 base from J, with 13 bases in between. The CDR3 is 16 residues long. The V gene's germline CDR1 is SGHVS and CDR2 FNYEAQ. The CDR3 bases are TGTGCCAGCAGCTTAGAAGGGATACTGGGGAACACTGAAGCTTTCTTT. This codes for CASSLEGILGNTEAFF.

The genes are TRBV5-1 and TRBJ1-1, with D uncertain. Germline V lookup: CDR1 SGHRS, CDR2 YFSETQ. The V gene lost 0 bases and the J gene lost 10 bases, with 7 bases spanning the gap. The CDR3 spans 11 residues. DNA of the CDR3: TGCGCCAGCAGCTTGGACATAGCAGCTTTCTTT. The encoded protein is CASSLDIAAFF.

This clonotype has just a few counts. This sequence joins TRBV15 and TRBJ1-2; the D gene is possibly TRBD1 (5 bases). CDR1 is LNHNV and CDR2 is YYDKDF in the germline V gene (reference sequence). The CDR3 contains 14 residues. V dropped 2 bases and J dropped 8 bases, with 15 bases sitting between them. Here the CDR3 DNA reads TGTGCCACCAGCAGAAGGACAAATTTGGACGGCTACACCTTC. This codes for CATSRRTNLDGYTF.

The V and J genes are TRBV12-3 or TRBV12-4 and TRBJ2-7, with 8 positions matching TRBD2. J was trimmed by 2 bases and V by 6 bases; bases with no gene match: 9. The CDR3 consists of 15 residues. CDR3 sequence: CASSPGGRSPYEQYF. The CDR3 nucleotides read TGTGCCAGCAGCCCCGGCGGGAGGAGCCCCTACGAGCAGTACTTC.

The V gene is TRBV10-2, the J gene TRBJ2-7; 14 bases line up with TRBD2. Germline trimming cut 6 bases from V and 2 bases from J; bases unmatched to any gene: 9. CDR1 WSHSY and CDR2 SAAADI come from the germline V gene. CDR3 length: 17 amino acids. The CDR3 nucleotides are TGCGCCAGCAGGCCCGGGACTAGCGGGAGCGGGACCTACGAGCAGTACTTC. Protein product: CASRPGTSGSGTYEQYF.

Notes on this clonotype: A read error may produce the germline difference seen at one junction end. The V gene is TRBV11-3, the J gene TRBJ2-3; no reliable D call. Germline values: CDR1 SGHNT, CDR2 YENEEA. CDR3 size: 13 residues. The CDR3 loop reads CASIHYTTETQYF. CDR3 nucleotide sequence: TGTGCCAGCATCCATTATACCACAGAGACGCAGTATTTT. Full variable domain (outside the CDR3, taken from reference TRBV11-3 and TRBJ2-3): EAGVVQSPRYKIIEKKQPVAFWCNPISGHNTLYWYLQNLGQGPELLIRYENEEAVDDSQLPKDRFSAERLKGVDSTLKIQPAELGDSAVYLCASIHYTTETQYFGPGTRLTVL.